The 29 T cell receptor beta chains below all came from one sample that was sequenced in a study of PD-L1 blockade in urothelial cancer. Produced via immunoSEQ multiplex PCR; TCRdb's table is partial and in-frame only. The data hold some 74,000 clones, with 70% to 90% observed a single time. Described time point: pretreatment peripheral blood. The specimen was PBMCs, collected around atezolizumab (anti-PD-L1) treatment. These receptors originate from a middle-aged man with urothelial cancer.

This chain joins TRBV28 and TRBJ2-1; 13 bases are a match to TRBD2. Germline V gives CDR1 MDHEN, CDR2 SYDVKM. With V trimmed by 7 bases and J by 8 bases, 8 bases remained unmatched. This CDR3 has 15 amino acids. The chain's CDR3 is CASTSLAGGPDEQFF. CDR3 coding DNA: TGTGCCAGCACCTCACTAGCGGGAGGGCCCGATGAGCAGTTCTTC.

The rearrangement links TRBV4-3 to TRBJ2-1, with D perhaps TRBD2 (6 bases). This CDR3 spans 13 amino acids. V lost 3 bases to trimming and J lost 5 bases, with 8 bases between them. Germline values: CDR1 LGHNA, CDR2 YSLEER. The DNA for the CDR3 is TGCGCCAGCAGCCAGGGGGGTAACAATGAGCAGTTCTTC. Translated, it gives CASSQGGNNEQFF.

This clone appeared a few times. This chain links TRBV19 with TRBJ2-7, with D perhaps matching TRBD1 (5 bases). There are 13 residues in the CDR3. Trimming shortened V by 3 bases and J by 7 bases, and 13 bases separated the two germline ends. The germline CDR1 and CDR2 sequences are LNHDA and SQIVND (reference sequence). The CDR3 sequence: CASSITGALEQYF. The CDR3 nucleotides are TGTGCCAGTAGTATTACAGGCGCGTTAGAGCAGTACTTC. Variable domain in full (rest from reference TRBV19 and TRBJ2-7): DGGITQSPKYLFRKEGQNVTLSCEQNLNHDAMYWYRQDPGQGLRLIYYSQIVNDFQKGDIAEGYSVSREKKESFPLTVTSAQKNPTAFYLCASSITGALEQYFGPGTRLTVT.

The J gene is TRBJ2-7, the V gene TRBV5-1, with D unresolved. Germline V gives CDR1 SGHRS, CDR2 YFSETQ. The CDR3 totals 12 residues. Trimming left V 4 bases short and J 5 bases short, with 10 bases between. CDR3 in amino acids: CASSHQANEQYF. CDR3 DNA: TGCGCCAGCAGCCATCAGGCTAACGAGCAGTACTTC. The full variable domain, with the rest looked up from reference TRBV5-1 and TRBJ2-7, is KAGVTQTPRYLIKTRGQQVTLSCSPISGHRSVSWYQQTPGQGLQFLFEYFSETQRNKGNFPGRFSGRQFSNSRSEMNVSTLELGDSALYLCASSHQANEQYFGPGTRLTVT.

There are a few counts of this clone. Germline is not matched at one junction end, which may reflect a read error. The chain recombines TRBV7-7 with TRBJ2-2; 12 bases agree with TRBD1. From germline, CDR1 is SSHAT and CDR2 FNYEAQ (reference sequence). CDR3 length: 15 residues. Here the CDR3 reads CASSTGQGATGELFF. The CDR3 bases are TGTGCTAGCAGTACGGGACAGGGGGCGACCGGGGAGCTGTTTTTT.

J is TRBJ2-7 and V is TRBV27; the match to TRBD1 covers 7 bases. Germline V gene sequence: CDR1 MNHEY, CDR2 SMNVEV (reference sequence). This CDR3 contains 13 residues. V shed 7 bases, J shed 2 bases, and the junction held 5 bases outside the gene matches. CDR3 DNA: TGTGCCAGCAAAACCGGGACAGCCTACGAGCAGTACTTC. Translated: CASKTGTAYEQYF.

A single count supports this clone. The chain combines TRBV28 with TRBJ2-1; TRBD2 might be the D (7 bases). CDR1 and CDR2 (germline): MDHEN, SYDVKM. CDR3 length: 13 amino acids. The germline V and J ends were trimmed by 7 bases and 9 bases, with 16 bases remaining between them. CDR3 sequence (DNA): TGTGCCAGCAAACCCGGACTAGGGGGTGAGCAGTTCTTC. It specifies CASKPGLGGEQFF.

This rearrangement joins TRBV28 to TRBJ1-5; D not resolved. The CDR3 has 11 residues. Looked up from germline, CDR1 is MDHEN and CDR2 is SYDVKM. Trimming removed 3 bases from V and 9 bases from J, with 6 bases in between. Here the CDR3 DNA reads TGTGCCAGCAGTTTTCGTCCGCCCCAGCATTTT. Translation gives CASSFRPPQHF.

The rearrangement joins TRBV28 to TRBJ1-2; D not certain. Trimming shortened V by 4 bases and J by 4 bases, and 16 bases separated the two germline ends. The CDR3 spans 15 residues. Germline V CDR1 and CDR2: MDHEN, SYDVKM. As DNA, the CDR3 is TGTGCCAGCAGTTCTTTGTCCGGCTCGGGCTATGGCTACACCTTC. Its translation is CASSSLSGSGYGYTF.

CDR3 coding DNA: TGTGCCACCTTAGCGGGCCAGTCCTACAATGAGCAGTTCTTC. It specifies CATLAGQSYNEQFF. The chain joins TRBV19 to TRBJ2-1; 7 nucleotides match TRBD2. Losses at the gene ends were 10 bases for V and 1 base for J; bases not matched to a gene: 7. Per the germline V gene, CDR1 is LNHDA and CDR2 is SQIVND (reference sequence). The CDR3 has 14 residues.

The CDR3 DNA follows: TGTGCCAGTCAGTTCTTAGCGGGAGATGAGCAGTTCTTC. Translated, it gives CASQFLAGDEQFF. V and J are TRBV19 and TRBJ2-1; 9 nucleotides match TRBD2. This CDR3 is built from 13 residues. The V gene's germline CDR1 is LNHDA and CDR2 SQIVND (reference sequence). With V trimmed by 8 bases and J by 8 bases, 7 bases remained unmatched.

The chain carries TRBV4-1 and TRBJ2-1, with 7 bases identical to TRBD2. Germline trimming cut 1 base from V and 5 bases from J; bases unmatched to any gene: 8. The germline V gene has CDR1 MGHRA and CDR2 YSYEKL. The CDR3 has 16 amino acids. The CDR3 reads CASSQAWGGGHNEQFF. The CDR3 DNA is TGCGCCAGCAGCCAAGCTTGGGGGGGAGGACACAATGAGCAGTTCTTC.

V usage is TRBV5-5 and J usage is TRBJ2-7, with 9 bases lining up with TRBD2. J was trimmed by 0 bases and V by 0 bases; bases with no gene match: 1. CDR3 length: 15 residues. Germline assignment: CDR1 SGHKS and CDR2 YYEKEE (reference sequence). CDR3 DNA: TGTGCCAGCAGCTTGGTACTAGCGGGCTCCTACGAGCAGTACTTC. It yields the protein CASSLVLAGSYEQYF.

The chain carries TRBV4-1 and TRBJ2-1, with 11 bases matching TRBD2. Germline CDR1 and CDR2: MGHRA and YSYEKL. The CDR3 sequence is 15 residues long. V was clipped by 7 bases and J by 4 bases; unmatched bases: 6. The CDR3 DNA follows: TGCGCCAGCAATTCAGGGACTAGCGGTTACAATGAGCAGTTCTTC. It yields the protein CASNSGTSGYNEQFF.

The CDR3 DNA follows: TGTGCCAGCAGGTTAGGCGGTCGTGACGAGCAGTACTTC. This encodes CASRLGGRDEQYF. This chain links TRBV6-1 with TRBJ2-7; D is undetermined. Trimming removed 6 bases from V and 5 bases from J, with 14 bases in between. Germline CDR1 and CDR2: MNHNS and SASEGT. This CDR3 is 13 amino acids long.

V is TRBV19 and J is TRBJ2-1; TRBD1 agrees at 10 bases. This CDR3 comprises 15 residues. Trimming removed 5 bases from V and 8 bases from J; junction bases left unmatched: 9. Per the germline V gene, CDR1 is LNHDA and CDR2 is SQIVND (reference sequence). CDR3 nucleotide sequence: TGTGCCAGTAGTTCGGGACAGGGGTGGAGGGATGAGCAGTTCTTC. This codes for CASSSGQGWRDEQFF.

J is TRBJ1-4 and V is TRBV27; 10 bases are shared with TRBD1. From germline, CDR1 is MNHEY and CDR2 SMNVEV (reference sequence). This CDR3 comprises 16 residues. Trimming cost V 0 bases and J 6 bases; bases outside gene matches: 4. CDR3 loop: CASSLSTGTGDEKLFF. For the CDR3, the DNA is TGTGCCAGCAGTTTATCCACGGGGACAGGGGATGAAAAACTGTTTTTT.

The V gene is TRBV27, the J gene TRBJ2-5, with D maybe TRBD1 (6 bases). The CDR3 runs to 15 residues. V lost 3 bases and J lost 5, with 16 bases in between. Germline CDR1 and CDR2: MNHEY and SMNVEV (reference sequence). The CDR3 nucleotides are TGTGCCAGCAGTTTCGGCCAGGGGTTTGGCGAGACCCAGTACTTC. It is translated as CASSFGQGFGETQYF.

Here the CDR3 reads CASSLPREETQYF. The CDR3 DNA reads TGTGCCAGCAGCCTACCGAGGGAAGAGACCCAGTACTTC. The gene calls are TRBV5-5 and TRBJ2-5, with a possible D match to TRBD2 (5 bases). The length of the CDR3 is 13 residues. V dropped 4 bases and J dropped 3 bases, with 10 bases sitting between them. Germline V gives CDR1 SGHKS, CDR2 YYEKEE (reference sequence).

This chain uses TRBV28 with TRBJ1-2; tentative D call: TRBD1 (5 bases). The germline CDR1 and CDR2 sequences are MDHEN and SYDVKM. The CDR3 runs 13 residues. V was cut by 2 bases and J by 3 bases, with 7 bases left in between. CDR3 sequence reads: CASSLGGDYGYTF. For the CDR3, the DNA is TGTGCCAGCAGTTTAGGGGGGGACTATGGCTACACCTTC.

As for this clone: This specimen includes other DNA sequences encoding the same CDR3. CDR3 sequence (DNA): TGTGCCAGCAGCGGCGGAAGTTCTGGAAACACCATATATTTT. It specifies CASSGGSSGNTIYF. V and J are TRBV9 and TRBJ1-3; D remains ambiguous. This CDR3 is 14 amino acids long. V was cut by 3 bases and J by 1 base, with 8 bases left in between. Germline assignment: CDR1 SGDLS and CDR2 YYNGEE.

The chain links TRBV10-3 to TRBJ2-3; D ambiguous. This CDR3 is 13 amino acids long. CDR1 ENHRY and CDR2 SYGVKD come from the germline V gene. Deletions cut 3 bases from V and 2 bases from J, with 6 bases between. CDR3 protein: CAISDSFTDTQYF. DNA for the CDR3: TGTGCCATCAGTGACTCCTTCACAGATACGCAGTATTTT.

V gene TRBV30 combines with J gene TRBJ1-1, with a weak D call TRBD1 (5 bases). With 8 bases removed from V and 2 bases from J, the gap between germline ends came to 18 bases. Germline V gene sequence: CDR1 GTSNPN, CDR2 SVGIG (reference sequence). The CDR3 length is 14 residues. CDR3: CASRVPNLNTEAFF. CDR3 sequence (DNA): TGTGCCAGCAGGGTACCCAACTTAAACACTGAAGCTTTCTTT.

The chain uses TRBV30 and TRBJ2-5; perhaps TRBD2 as D (6 bases). This CDR3 comprises 15 residues. Germline V CDR1 and CDR2: GTSNPN, SVGIG (reference sequence). The V end lost 2 bases, the J end lost 4 bases, and 17 bases lay between the germline ends. In DNA form, the CDR3 reads TGTGCCTGGAGTATCGGGAGTTCGGGAAGAGAGACCCAGTACTTC. Protein: CAWSIGSSGRETQYF.

V usage is TRBV11-2 and J usage is TRBJ1-1, with 8 bases lining up with TRBD1. CDR3 length: 13 residues. CDR1 SGHAT and CDR2 FQNNGV come from the germline V gene. Trimming cost V 6 bases and J 3 bases; bases outside gene matches: 3. CDR3 residues: CASRLTGDTEAFF. CDR3 DNA: TGTGCCAGCAGGTTGACAGGGGACACTGAAGCTTTCTTT.

Here the CDR3 reads CASSRTSGIGEQYF. CDR3 DNA: TGTGCCAGCAGCCGTACTAGCGGGATTGGCGAGCAGTACTTC. V and J are TRBV14 and TRBJ2-7; 10 nucleotides line up with TRBD2. Germline-derived CDR1 and CDR2 are SGHDN and FVKESK. V dropped 4 bases and J dropped 6; count of bases not matched to a gene: 6. This CDR3 is 14 amino acids long.

J is TRBJ1-2 and V is TRBV14; D gene uncertain. Trimming cost V 3 bases and J 4 bases, with 6 bases left between them. The CDR3 totals 12 residues. The germline gives CDR1 SGHDN, CDR2 FVKESK. CDR3 sequence (DNA): TGTGCCAGCAGCCAGACTACCTATGGCTACACCTTC. It yields the protein CASSQTTYGYTF.

The chain employs TRBV27 and TRBJ2-1, with 8 bases lining up with TRBD2. CDR1 and CDR2 (germline): MNHEY, SMNVEV (reference sequence). CDR3 size: 14 residues. V lost 9 bases and J lost 2; bases outside the gene matches: 6. CDR3 in amino acids: CASSPGLAYNEQFF. As DNA, the CDR3 is TGTGCCAGTTCGCCGGGACTAGCCTACAATGAGCAGTTCTTC.

The chain employs TRBV6-5 and TRBJ2-7; 9 bases align to TRBD2. The germline V gene encodes CDR1 MNHEY and CDR2 SVGAGI. The CDR3 sequence is 15 residues long. V trimming: 7 bases; J trimming: 2 bases; junction bases outside the gene matches: 9. The CDR3 nucleotides read TGTGCCAGCACCACTGGGGCGGGAGGGACCTACGAGCAGTACTTC. Translation: CASTTGAGGTYEQYF.